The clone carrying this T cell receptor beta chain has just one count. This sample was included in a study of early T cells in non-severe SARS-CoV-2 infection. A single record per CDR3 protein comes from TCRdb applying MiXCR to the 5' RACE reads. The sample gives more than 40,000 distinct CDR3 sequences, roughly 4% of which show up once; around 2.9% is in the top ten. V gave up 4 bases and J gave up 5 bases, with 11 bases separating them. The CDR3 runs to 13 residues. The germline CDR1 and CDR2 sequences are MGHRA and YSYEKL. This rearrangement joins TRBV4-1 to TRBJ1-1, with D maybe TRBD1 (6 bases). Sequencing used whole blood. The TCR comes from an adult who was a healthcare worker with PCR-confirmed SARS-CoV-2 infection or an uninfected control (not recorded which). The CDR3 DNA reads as TGCGCCAGCAGCCTTAGGGGGTTGACTGAAGCTTTCTTT. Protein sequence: CASSLRGLTEAFF.